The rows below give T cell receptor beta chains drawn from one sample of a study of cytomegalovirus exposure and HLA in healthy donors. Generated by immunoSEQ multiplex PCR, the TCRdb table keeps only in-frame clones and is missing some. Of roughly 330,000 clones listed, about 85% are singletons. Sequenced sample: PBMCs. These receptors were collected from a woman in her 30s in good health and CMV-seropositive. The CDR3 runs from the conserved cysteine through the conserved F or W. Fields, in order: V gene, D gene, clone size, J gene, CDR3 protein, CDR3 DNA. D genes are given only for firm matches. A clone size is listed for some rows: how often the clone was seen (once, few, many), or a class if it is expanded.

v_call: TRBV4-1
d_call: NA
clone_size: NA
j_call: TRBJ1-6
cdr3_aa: CASSQVELQNSPLHF
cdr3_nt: TGCGCCAGCAGCCAAGTGGAACTGCAGAATTCACCCCTCCACTTT

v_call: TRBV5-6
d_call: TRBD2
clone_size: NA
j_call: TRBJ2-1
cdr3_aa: CASNVAGGDNEQFF
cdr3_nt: TGTGCCAGCAACGTAGCGGGGGGGGACAATGAGCAGTTCTTC

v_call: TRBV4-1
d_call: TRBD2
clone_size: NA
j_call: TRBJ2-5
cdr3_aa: CASSQSSRGGGEETQYF
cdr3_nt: TGCGCCAGCAGCCAATCTTCGCGGGGCGGGGGTGAAGAGACCCAGTACTTC

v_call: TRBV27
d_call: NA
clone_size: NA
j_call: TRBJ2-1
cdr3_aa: CASSLFGVGAYNEQFF
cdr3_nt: TGTGCCAGCAGTTTATTCGGGGTCGGGGCATACAATGAGCAGTTCTTC

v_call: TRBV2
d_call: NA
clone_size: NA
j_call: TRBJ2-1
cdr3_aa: CASSDWAGEQFF
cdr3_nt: TGTGCCAGCAGCGATTGGGCGGGTGAGCAGTTCTTC

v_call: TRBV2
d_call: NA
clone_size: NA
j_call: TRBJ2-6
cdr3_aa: CASSEAYSWRISSGANVLTF
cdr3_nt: TGTGCCAGCAGTGAAGCTTACAGCTGGAGAATCTCCTCTGGGGCCAACGTCCTGACTTTC

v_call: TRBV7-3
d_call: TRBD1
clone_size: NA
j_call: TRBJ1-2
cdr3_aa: CASSPTAGTGFVYGYTF
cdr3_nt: TGTGCCAGCAGCCCAACAGCCGGGACAGGGTTCGTCTATGGCTACACCTTC

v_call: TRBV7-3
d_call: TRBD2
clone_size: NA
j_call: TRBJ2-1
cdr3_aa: CASSLKAGENNEQFF
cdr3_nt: TGTGCCAGCAGCTTAAAAGCGGGGGAGAACAATGAGCAGTTCTTC

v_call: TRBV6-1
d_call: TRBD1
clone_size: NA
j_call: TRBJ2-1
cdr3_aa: CASLQGAVNEQFF
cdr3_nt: TGTGCCAGCCTACAGGGGGCAGTAAATGAGCAGTTCTTC

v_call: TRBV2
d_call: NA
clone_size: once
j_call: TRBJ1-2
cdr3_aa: CASTRTRGFNYGYTF
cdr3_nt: TGTGCCAGCACCCGGACCCGGGGCTTTAACTATGGCTACACCTTC

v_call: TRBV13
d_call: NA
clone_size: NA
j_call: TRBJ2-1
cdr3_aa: CASSLDLYEQFF
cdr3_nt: TGTGCCAGCAGCTTAGATCTTTATGAGCAGTTCTTC

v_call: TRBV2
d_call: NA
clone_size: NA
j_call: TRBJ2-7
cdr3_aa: CASTGPRDYEQYF
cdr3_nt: TGTGCCAGCACAGGCCCAAGGGATTACGAGCAGTACTTC

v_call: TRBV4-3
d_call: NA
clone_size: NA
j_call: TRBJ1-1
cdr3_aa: CASSQEREGTGAFF
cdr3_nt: TGCGCCAGCAGTCAAGAACGCGAGGGAACAGGAGCTTTCTTT

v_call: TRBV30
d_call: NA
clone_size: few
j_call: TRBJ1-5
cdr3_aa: CAWSQDSLNQPQHF
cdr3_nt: TGTGCCTGGAGTCAGGACAGCCTAAATCAGCCCCAGCATTTT

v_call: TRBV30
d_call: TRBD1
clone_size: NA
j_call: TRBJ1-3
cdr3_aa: CAWNPGQGARDTIYF
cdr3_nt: TGTGCCTGGAACCCTGGACAGGGGGCGCGGGACACCATATATTTT

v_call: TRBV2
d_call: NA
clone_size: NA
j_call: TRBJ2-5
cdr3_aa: CASKSSEQETQYF
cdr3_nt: TGTGCCAGCAAGAGTAGCGAACAAGAGACCCAGTACTTC

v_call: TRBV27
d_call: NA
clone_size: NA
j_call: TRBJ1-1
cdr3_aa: CASSLGMGTEAFF
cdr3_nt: TGTGCCAGCAGTTTGGGGATGGGCACTGAAGCTTTCTTT

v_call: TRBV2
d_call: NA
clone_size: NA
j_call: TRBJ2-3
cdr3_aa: CASSATGPLADTQYF
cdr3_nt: TGTGCCAGCAGCGCCACCGGGCCCCTGGCAGATACGCAGTATTTT

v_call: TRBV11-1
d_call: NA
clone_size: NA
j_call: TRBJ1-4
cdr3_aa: CASSRESTNEKLFF
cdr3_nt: TGTGCCAGCAGCCGCGAATCAACTAATGAAAAACTGTTTTTT

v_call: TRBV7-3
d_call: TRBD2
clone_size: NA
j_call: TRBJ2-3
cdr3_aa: CASSYGGGTDTQYF
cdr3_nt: TGTGCCAGCAGCTACGGGGGAGGGACAGATACGCAGTATTTT

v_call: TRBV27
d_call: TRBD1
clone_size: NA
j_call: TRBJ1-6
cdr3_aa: CASSPGQGHNSPLHF
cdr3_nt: TGTGCCAGCAGCCCGGGACAGGGCCATAATTCACCCCTCCACTTT

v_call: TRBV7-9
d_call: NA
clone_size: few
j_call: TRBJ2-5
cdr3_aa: CASSSGGPPQETQYF
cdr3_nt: TGTGCCAGCAGTTCTGGGGGGCCCCCCCAAGAGACCCAGTACTTC

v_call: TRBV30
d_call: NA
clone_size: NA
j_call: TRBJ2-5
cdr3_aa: CAWSVRGAETQYF
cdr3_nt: TGTGCCTGGAGTGTAAGGGGCGCTGAGACCCAGTACTTC

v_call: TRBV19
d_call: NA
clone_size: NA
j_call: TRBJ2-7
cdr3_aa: CASSIGGSSFPYEQYF
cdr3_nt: TGTGCCAGTAGTATAGGCGGCAGCAGCTTTCCCTACGAGCAGTACTTC

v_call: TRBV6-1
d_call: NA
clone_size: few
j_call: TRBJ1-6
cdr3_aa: CASILTDNSPLHF
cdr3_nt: TGTGCCAGCATCCTGACAGATAATTCACCCCTCCACTTT

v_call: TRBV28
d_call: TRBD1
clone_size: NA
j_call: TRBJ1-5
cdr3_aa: CASSLQGASNQPQHF
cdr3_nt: TGTGCCAGCAGCTTACAGGGGGCCTCCAATCAGCCCCAGCATTTT

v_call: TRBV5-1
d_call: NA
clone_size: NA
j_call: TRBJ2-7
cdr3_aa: CASSSPELRLEQYF
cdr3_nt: TGCGCCAGCAGCTCGCCGGAACTACGGTTGGAGCAGTACTTC

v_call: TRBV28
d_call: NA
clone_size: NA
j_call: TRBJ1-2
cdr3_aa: CASSTNTYYGYTF
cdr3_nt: TGTGCCAGCAGTACTAACACCTACTATGGCTACACCTTC

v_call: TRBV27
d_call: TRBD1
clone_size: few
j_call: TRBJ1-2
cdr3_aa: CASSLVGTGSGGYTF
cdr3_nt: TGTGCCAGCAGTTTAGTGGGGACAGGGTCTGGTGGCTACACCTTC

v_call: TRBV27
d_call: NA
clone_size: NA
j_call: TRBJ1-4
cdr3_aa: CASSFSPRVRTNEKLFF
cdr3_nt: TGTGCCAGCAGTTTTTCCCCCAGGGTTCGCACTAATGAAAAACTGTTTTTT

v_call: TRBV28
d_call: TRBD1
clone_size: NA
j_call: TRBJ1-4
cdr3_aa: CASSTTGGGDHNEKLFF
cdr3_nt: TGTGCCAGCAGCACGACAGGGGGTGGGGACCACAATGAAAAACTGTTTTTT

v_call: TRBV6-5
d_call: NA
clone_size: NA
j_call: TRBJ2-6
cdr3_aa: CASTTVSSGANVLTF
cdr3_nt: TGTGCCAGCACCACTGTTAGCTCTGGGGCCAACGTCCTGACTTTC

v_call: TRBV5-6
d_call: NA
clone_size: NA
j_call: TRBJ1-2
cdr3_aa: CASSLNYNYGYTF
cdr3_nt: TGTGCCAGCAGCTTGAACTATAACTATGGCTACACCTTC

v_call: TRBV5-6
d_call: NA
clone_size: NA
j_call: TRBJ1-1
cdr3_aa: CASSFRRAGPYTEAFF
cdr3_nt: TGTGCCAGCAGCTTCAGAAGGGCAGGTCCGTACACTGAAGCTTTCTTT

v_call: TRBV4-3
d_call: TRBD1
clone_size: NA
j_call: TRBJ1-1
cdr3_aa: CASSQDGTGYNEAFF
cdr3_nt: TGCGCCAGCAGCCAGGACGGGACAGGGTATAATGAAGCTTTCTTT

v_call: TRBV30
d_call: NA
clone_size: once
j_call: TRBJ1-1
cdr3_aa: CASMGIPEAFF
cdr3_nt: TGTGCCTCTATGGGGATCCCTGAAGCTTTCTTT

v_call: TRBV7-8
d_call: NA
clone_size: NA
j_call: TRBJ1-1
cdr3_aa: CASSSPGLWVPMNTEAFF
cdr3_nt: TGTGCCAGCAGCTCTCCGGGACTCTGGGTTCCAATGAACACTGAAGCTTTCTTT

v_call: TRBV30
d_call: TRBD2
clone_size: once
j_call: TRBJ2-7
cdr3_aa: CAWSVIAGVPHEQYF
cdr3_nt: TGTGCCTGGAGTGTAATAGCGGGAGTACCCCACGAGCAGTACTTC

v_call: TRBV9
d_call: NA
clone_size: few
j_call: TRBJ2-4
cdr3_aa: CASSSTPAHIPYF
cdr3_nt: TGTGCCAGCAGCTCCACCCCCGCACATATCCCCTACTTC

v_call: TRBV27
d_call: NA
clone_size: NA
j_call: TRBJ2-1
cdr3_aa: CASSRVSSYNEQFF
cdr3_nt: TGTGCCAGCAGTCGAGTGAGTTCCTACAATGAGCAGTTCTTC

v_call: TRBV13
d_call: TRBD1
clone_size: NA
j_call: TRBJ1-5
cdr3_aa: CASSGRGRNQPQHF
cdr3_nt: TGTGCCAGCAGCGGCAGGGGGCGGAATCAGCCCCAGCATTTT